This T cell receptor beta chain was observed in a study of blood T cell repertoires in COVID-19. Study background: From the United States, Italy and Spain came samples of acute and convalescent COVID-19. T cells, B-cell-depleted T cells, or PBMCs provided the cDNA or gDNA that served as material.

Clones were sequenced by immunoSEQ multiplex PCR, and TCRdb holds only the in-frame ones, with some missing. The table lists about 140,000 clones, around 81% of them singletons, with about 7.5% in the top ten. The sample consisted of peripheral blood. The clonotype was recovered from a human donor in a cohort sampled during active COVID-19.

As DNA, the CDR3 is TGTGCCAGCAGCCCGACGACACTGGGACTAGCGAGAAACGAGCAGTACTTC. Residues: CASSPTTLGLARNEQYF. V and J are TRBV5-5 and TRBJ2-7, with 10 positions matching TRBD2. The V gene end was trimmed by 4 bases and the J gene end by 5 bases; junction bases not matched to a gene: 15. The germline V gene has CDR1 SGHKS and CDR2 YYEKEE (reference sequence). This CDR3 spans 17 amino acids.